This TCR beta chain emerged from a study of cytomegalovirus exposure and HLA in healthy donors. Study-wide points: Most sequenced TCRs were rare (though some public TCRs occurred in many donors).

Details on this clone: As yet, its antigen is unknown.

Primers for the PCR totalled 60 Vbeta and 13 Jbeta. Profiling relied on immunoSEQ multiplex PCR, and the TCRdb table lists in-frame clones only, not all of them. The sample consists of about 140,000 clones, about 80% of them appearing once. Sequenced material: PBMCs. This TCR derives from a woman aged 40 to 50 in good health and CMV-seronegative.

The CDR3 sequence: CRTSDSQFF. The CDR3 DNA reads TGCAGGACTAGTGATTCGCAGTTCTTC. This chain links TRBV20-1 with TRBJ2-1; D is possibly TRBD2 (6 bases). Germline assignment: CDR1 DFQATT and CDR2 SNEGSKA (reference sequence). The CDR3 length is 9 residues.